This T cell receptor (beta chain) emerged from a study of blood T cells in healthy people across ages. With V trimmed by 2 bases and J by 8 bases, 16 bases remained unmatched. The CDR3 contains 18 residues. Germline CDR1 LGHDT, CDR2 YNNKEL (reference sequence). Primed by a sample-barcoded 5' primer and a J-beta primer mix, a second PCR proceeded for about 7 to 12 cycles. Each CDR3 protein is one row after TCRdb ran MiXCR on the 5' RACE reads. Among just under 550,000 distinct CDR3 sequences listed, nearly 25% were seen once. These data were also reused for a study on T cells of mothers and their children. That study adds: It was found that thymic selection shapes TCR recombination output similarly in related and unrelated pairs.

The sample taken for sequencing was blood. This TCR came from a boy younger than 18 in good health. The chain has TRBV3-1 and TRBJ2-2, with 8 positions matching TRBD2. The CDR3 here is CASSQSFSKRLARGELFF. CDR3 bases: TGTGCCAGCAGCCAATCTTTCTCCAAAAGACTAGCGCGGGGGGAGCTGTTTTTT.